This passage covers 20 T cell receptor beta chains from one sample sequenced in a study of T cell responses to AZD1222 COVID-19 vaccine. TCRdb's copy holds only in-frame clones and misses some; the assay was immunoSEQ multiplex PCR. The sample yields around 130,000 clones, 75% to 90% seen once. Material: peripheral blood, obtained on day 0 of AZD1222 vaccination. The origin of the receptors is an adult in good health.

The chain joins TRBV6-4 to TRBJ2-3; 13 bases map to TRBD2. Germline CDR1 MRHNA, CDR2 SNTAGT. The CDR3 length is 14 residues. The trim removed 7 bases at V and 4 bases at J, leaving 2 bases unmatched. CDR3: CASKTSGGADTQYF. The CDR3 coding sequence is TGTGCCAGCAAAACTAGCGGGGGGGCAGATACGCAGTATTTT.

This rearrangement joins TRBV5-1 to TRBJ2-1; D is unclear. Germline V gives CDR1 SGHRS, CDR2 YFSETQ. V was shortened by 0 bases and J by 2 bases, with 12 bases between the two germline ends. The CDR3 loop spans 16 amino acids. CDR3 in DNA: TGCGCCAGCAGCTTGGCCACGGCTCCAGCCTACAATGAGCAGTTCTTC. It specifies CASSLATAPAYNEQFF.

This chain joins TRBV9 and TRBJ2-3, with D tentatively TRBD1 or TRBD2 (7 bases each). V was shortened by 0 bases and J by 3 bases, with 11 bases between the two germline ends. Germline CDR1 and CDR2: SGDLS and YYNGEE. The CDR3 has 15 amino acids. CDR3 sequence reads: CASSVGQGGTDTQYF. The CDR3 nucleotides read TGTGCCAGCAGCGTAGGCCAGGGGGGGACAGATACGCAGTATTTT. Filled out from reference TRBV9 and TRBJ2-3, the complete variable domain reads DSGVTQTPKHLITATGQRVTLRCSPRSGDLSVYWYQQSLDQGLQFLIQYYNGEERAKGNILERFSAQQFPDLHSELNLSSLELGDSALYFCASSVGQGGTDTQYFGPGTRLTVL.

The chain joins TRBV29-1 to TRBJ2-1; 7 bases agree with TRBD1. The CDR3 is 15 amino acids. Germline V lookup: CDR1 SQVTM, CDR2 ANQGSEA. After removal of 5 bases from V and 8 bases from J, the junction contained 15 bases not matched to a gene. CDR3 in DNA: TGCAGCGTTCGCATAGGGGGCCTAGGCCGACATGAGCAGTTCTTC. Translating gives CSVRIGGLGRHEQFF.

CDR3 residues: CASSLQGTYEQYF. DNA for the CDR3: TGTGCCAGCAGCTTACAGGGGACCTACGAGCAGTACTTC. The chain uses TRBV11-1 and TRBJ2-7, with D tentatively TRBD1 (6 bases). This CDR3 has 13 amino acids. The germline V gene has CDR1 SGHAT and CDR2 FQDESV (reference sequence). Trimming stripped 2 bases from V and 2 bases from J, with 7 bases between.

J is TRBJ2-3 and V is TRBV27, with TRBD2 matching over 8 bases. The V gene's germline CDR1 is MNHEY and CDR2 SMNVEV (reference sequence). This CDR3 spans 16 amino acids. V shed 6 bases and J 4 bases; nucleotides not matched to a gene: 12. The DNA of the CDR3 is TGTGCCAGCAGCCGTAGCGGGAACTTAAGGGCAGATACGCAGTATTTT. It translates to CASSRSGNLRADTQYF.

The rearrangement joins TRBV7-9 to TRBJ1-2; TRBD1 might be the D (6 bases). The CDR3 sequence is 13 residues long. Between the trimmed V and J ends, which lost 3 bases and 5 bases, there was a span of 10 bases. Per germline, CDR1 SEHNR and CDR2 FQNEAQ (reference sequence). CDR3 sequence reads: CASSFPGQYGYTF. The DNA of the CDR3 is TGTGCCAGCAGCTTTCCGGGACAATATGGCTACACCTTC.

V usage is TRBV7-3 and J usage is TRBJ2-3, with 8 bases matching TRBD1. With 5 bases clipped from V and 7 bases from J, the junction kept 11 bases outside the gene matches. The CDR3 sequence is 15 residues long. From germline, CDR1 is SGHTA and CDR2 FQGTGA. The CDR3 spells CASSPSAGGLNTQYF. The CDR3 DNA follows: TGTGCCAGCAGCCCATCAGCAGGGGGCCTAAATACGCAGTATTTT. Using reference TRBV7-3 and TRBJ2-3 for the parts outside the CDR3, the full variable domain is GAGVSQTPSNKVTEKGKYVELRCDPISGHTALYWYRQSLGQGPEFLIYFQGTGAADDSGLPNDRFFAVRPEGSVSTLKIQRTERGDSAVYLCASSPSAGGLNTQYFGPGTRLTVL.

The rearrangement uses TRBV7-2 and TRBJ1-2; TRBD1 might be the D (5 bases). Germline-derived CDR1 and CDR2 are SGHTA and FQGNSA. This CDR3 is built from 13 residues. V was pared by 3 bases and J by 6 bases, with 11 bases between. The CDR3 loop reads CASSLLGQDGYTF. The CDR3 DNA follows: TGTGCCAGCAGCTTGCTGGGGCAGGATGGCTACACCTTC.

This sequence joins TRBV7-9 and TRBJ2-7, with TRBD1 matching over 8 bases. Per germline, CDR1 SEHNR and CDR2 FQNEAQ (reference sequence). V shed 3 bases, J shed 6 bases, and the junction held 7 bases outside the gene matches. CDR3 length equals 14 residues. The CDR3 DNA is TGTGCCAGCAGCTTCGGACAGGGTGTAAGCGAGCAGTACTTC. Translating gives CASSFGQGVSEQYF.

The rearrangement joins TRBV7-6 to TRBJ1-5; possible D gene TRBD1, 5 bases. This CDR3 contains 14 residues. The V gene's germline CDR1 is SGHVS and CDR2 FNYEAQ. Trimming left V 1 base short and J 3 bases short, with 7 bases between. CDR3 coding DNA: TGTGCCAGCAGCTTAGGGGACTCCAATCAGCCCCAGCATTTT. This encodes CASSLGDSNQPQHF.

The V gene is TRBV5-4, the J gene TRBJ1-2; TRBD1 is a possible D gene (5 bases). CDR1 and CDR2 (germline): SGHNT, YYREEE (reference sequence). V shed 0 bases and J shed 5 bases, with 20 bases lying between them. The CDR3 length is 17 residues. The CDR3 region has the DNA TGTGCCAGCAGCTTGGCCGCCCAGGGTAGATCACGATATGGCTACACCTTC. It translates to CASSLAAQGRSRYGYTF.

V gene TRBV4-2 combines with J gene TRBJ1-5; D not certain. There are 15 residues in the CDR3. Germline lookup yields CDR1 LGHNA and CDR2 YNFKEQ. V was trimmed by 2 bases and J by 1 base, leaving 9 bases between them. CDR3 bases: TGTGCCAGCAGCCAAAGATCGGGGAGCAATCAGCCCCAGCATTTT. Translating gives CASSQRSGSNQPQHF.

This clone was recorded a few times. The V call is TRBV2, the J call TRBJ1-2; TRBD1 might be the D (6 bases). V was pared by 5 bases and J by 2 bases, with 15 bases between. This CDR3 region has 15 residues. Germline CDR1 reads SNHLY; CDR2 reads FYNNEI. The CDR3 loop is CASSPYPRGNYGYTF. In DNA form, the CDR3 reads TGTGCCAGCAGTCCCTACCCCAGGGGAAACTATGGCTACACCTTC.

The chain links TRBV5-6 to TRBJ2-5; TRBD2 matches at 11 bases. The ends lost 1 base at V and 2 bases at J; junction bases unmatched: 7. Germline loops: CDR1 SGHDT, CDR2 YYEEEE. The CDR3 runs to 17 residues. The CDR3 here is CASSLLIAGGRQETQYF. The DNA for the CDR3 is TGTGCCAGCAGCTTGCTTATAGCGGGGGGGCGACAAGAGACCCAGTACTTC.

This clone was seen more than once but under ten times. The chain recombines TRBV6-5 with TRBJ2-7; 13 nucleotides line up with TRBD2. Germline CDR1 is MNHEY and CDR2 is SVGAGI. This CDR3 has 15 residues. The junction had 1 base not matched to a gene; V was cut back by 2 bases and J by 3 bases. This chain's CDR3 is CASSYTSGGDYEQYF. Written as DNA, the CDR3 is TGTGCCAGCAGTTACACTAGCGGGGGGGACTACGAGCAGTACTTC.

Here the CDR3 DNA reads TGTGCCACCAGTGACCGCCGTCTCGGACTAGCGGGAACAAGCACAGATACGCAGTATTTT. This codes for CATSDRRLGLAGTSTDTQYF. The chain joins TRBV24-1 to TRBJ2-3; 12 nucleotides agree with TRBD2. Germline CDR1 KGHDR, CDR2 SFDVKD. The V segment lost 4 bases and the J segment 0 bases; nucleotides outside the gene matches: 13. The CDR3 is 20 residues long.

The chain employs TRBV9 and TRBJ1-3; a possible D gene is TRBD1 (6 bases). Germline assignment: CDR1 SGDLS and CDR2 YYNGEE. V was shortened by 4 bases and J by 0 bases, with 11 bases between the two germline ends. CDR3 length: 15 amino acids. CDR3 nucleotide sequence: TGTGCCAGCAGCCGGGACACCTACTCTGGAAACACCATATATTTT. Translation: CASSRDTYSGNTIYF. Combining the CDR3 with reference TRBV9 and TRBJ1-3 gives the whole variable domain DSGVTQTPKHLITATGQRVTLRCSPRSGDLSVYWYQQSLDQGLQFLIQYYNGEERAKGNILERFSAQQFPDLHSELNLSSLELGDSALYFCASSRDTYSGNTIYFGEGSWLTVV.

This clone was counted between two and nine times. The chain joins TRBV14 to TRBJ2-5; D possibly matches TRBD1 or TRBD2 (5 bases each). The CDR3 loop spans 15 amino acids. Looked up from germline, CDR1 is SGHDN and CDR2 is FVKESK. V lost 3 bases to trimming and J lost 10 bases, with 21 bases between them. The DNA for the CDR3 is TGTGCCAGCAGCCAGAGGGACCTGGCCAAGGTGAACCAGTACTTC. Its protein is CASSQRDLAKVNQYF. The variable domain in full, with the rest retrieved from reference TRBV14 and TRBJ2-5, is EAGVTQFPSHSVIEKGQTVTLRCDPISGHDNLYWYRRVMGKEIKFLLHFVKESKQDESGMPNNRFLAERTGGTYSTLKVQPAELEDSGVYFCASSQRDLAKVNQYFGPGTRLLVL.

This clone was detected only once. The chain has TRBV6-5 and TRBJ2-7, with D maybe TRBD1 (6 bases). Trimming took 6 bases from V and 3 from J, leaving 15 bases between them. Germline-derived CDR1 and CDR2 are MNHEY and SVGAGI. The CDR3 spans 14 residues. The CDR3 bases are TGTGCCAGCAGCCCGAAGGGGGTCATCTACGAGCAGTACTTC. This encodes CASSPKGVIYEQYF.